These 29 T cell receptor beta chains came from one sample sequenced in a study of blood T cell repertoires in COVID-19. Profiled with immunoSEQ multiplex PCR; TCRdb holds only in-frame clones, not every one. The data show 150,000 to 200,000 clones, roughly nine tenths seen once. The specimen sequenced was peripheral blood. Source of these receptors: a woman aged 60-70 years with COVID-19, enrolled during active disease.

With respect to this clone: An end of the junction does not agree with germline; a read error may underlie this. The genes are TRBV12-5 and TRBJ1-4; the match to TRBD1 covers 7 bases. There are 16 residues in the CDR3. Germline lookup yields CDR1 LGHNT and CDR2 FRNRAP. CDR3 loop: CASGLGDSPTIEKLFF. CDR3 bases: TGTGCTAGTGGTTTGGGGGACAGTCCAACTATTGAAAAACTGTTTTTT.

The V gene is TRBV27, the J gene TRBJ2-3; TRBD2 is a possible D gene (6 bases). Germline V gene lookup returns CDR1 MNHEY and CDR2 SMNVEV (reference sequence). Trimming removed 1 base at V and 2 bases at J, with 10 bases between. The CDR3 spans 15 residues. CDR3 region: CASSLYPGDTDTQYF. The CDR3 DNA is TGTGCCAGCAGTTTATATCCGGGAGACACAGATACGCAGTATTTT.

J is TRBJ1-3 and V is TRBV6-5, with D possibly matching TRBD1 (6 bases). Germline values: CDR1 MNHEY, CDR2 SVGAGI. The CDR3 is made up of 15 amino acids. The V end was cut by 5 bases, the J end by 0 bases, with 11 bases between. The CDR3 protein is CASSTDRFSGNTIYF. CDR3 coding DNA: TGTGCCAGCAGTACTGACAGGTTCTCTGGAAACACCATATATTTT.

The rearrangement uses TRBV6-5 and TRBJ1-5, with D uncertain. V was trimmed by 5 bases and J by 0 bases, leaving 8 bases between them. The CDR3 contains 14 residues. Per germline, CDR1 MNHEY and CDR2 SVGAGI. CDR3 in DNA: TGTGCCAGCAGTCCCTCGTATAGCAATCAGCCCCAGCATTTT. It encodes CASSPSYSNQPQHF.

V usage is TRBV5-6 and J usage is TRBJ2-3; 9 nucleotides agree with TRBD2. The V gene end was trimmed by 0 bases and the J gene end by 1 base; junction bases not matched to a gene: 12. Germline lookup yields CDR1 SGHDT and CDR2 YYEEEE. The CDR3 sequence is 19 residues long. The CDR3 DNA reads TGTGCCAGCAGCTTGGACAGAGCGGGAGGTTCGGCTGGCACAGATACGCAGTATTTT. This translates into CASSLDRAGGSAGTDTQYF.

The chain combines TRBV19 with TRBJ2-1; D is possibly TRBD2 (5 bases). Germline CDR1 reads LNHDA; CDR2 reads SQIVND (reference sequence). This CDR3 comprises 16 residues. With 1 base removed from V and 0 bases from J, the gap between germline ends came to 10 bases. The CDR3 here is CASSIVGSGSYNEQFF. In DNA, the CDR3 is TGTGCCAGTAGTATAGTAGGGAGCGGCTCCTACAATGAGCAGTTCTTC.

The V gene is TRBV7-9, the J gene TRBJ2-1; 9 bases match TRBD1. The CDR3 loop spans 14 amino acids. V dropped 6 bases and J dropped 3; count of bases not matched to a gene: 3. Germline V CDR1 and CDR2: SEHNR, FQNEAQ (reference sequence). The CDR3 spells CASSPGQGYNEQFF. The CDR3, as DNA: TGTGCCAGCAGTCCGGGACAGGGCTACAATGAGCAGTTCTTC.

The J gene is TRBJ2-2, the V gene TRBV7-2; 7 positions agree with TRBD1. This CDR3 has 18 residues. Unmatched junction bases numbered 17, after V lost 5 bases and J lost 5 bases. Germline values: CDR1 SGHTA, CDR2 FQGNSA. The CDR3 is CASSPAPDRESGTGELFF. The DNA of the CDR3 is TGTGCCAGCAGCCCCGCACCAGACAGGGAGAGTGGTACCGGGGAGCTGTTTTTT.

This chain uses TRBV6-5 with TRBJ2-2; D gene unclear. The CDR3 runs to 12 residues. The V gene's germline CDR1 is MNHEY and CDR2 SVGAGI. V lost 2 bases to trimming and J lost 7 bases, with 5 bases between them. Here the CDR3 DNA reads TGTGCCAGCAGTTACCATGTCGGGGAGCTGTTTTTT. Protein sequence: CASSYHVGELFF.

The chain employs TRBV7-6 and TRBJ1-3; TRBD1 matches at 7 bases. The V gene end was trimmed by 3 bases and the J gene end by 1 base; junction bases not matched to a gene: 0. Germline V gives CDR1 SGHVS, CDR2 FNYEAQ. The CDR3 extends over 14 amino acids. The CDR3 loop is CASSLTGSGNTIYF. The CDR3 region has the DNA TGTGCCAGCAGCTTGACAGGGTCTGGAAACACCATATATTTT.

The count of this clone is one. The chain links TRBV6-2 or TRBV6-3 to TRBJ2-7; 9 bases fit TRBD2. J lost 3 bases, V lost 0 bases, and 3 bases had no gene match. Germline-derived CDR1 and CDR2 are MNHEY and SVGEGT. The CDR3 contains 15 residues. CDR3 residues: CASSYSPAGGYEQYF. The CDR3, as DNA: TGTGCCAGCAGTTACTCCCCAGCGGGAGGCTACGAGCAGTACTTC.

The chain links TRBV2 to TRBJ1-3, with D hard to call. The CDR3 runs 14 residues. The V end was cut by 7 bases, the J end by 0 bases, with 10 bases between. Per the germline V gene, CDR1 is SNHLY and CDR2 is FYNNEI. CDR3 protein: CASKPTHSGNTIYF. In DNA form, the CDR3 reads TGTGCCAGCAAACCTACCCACTCTGGAAACACCATATATTTT.

The chain employs TRBV4-1 and TRBJ1-5, with unresolved D. Trimming took 4 bases from V and 4 from J, leaving 8 bases between them. Germline CDR1 reads MGHRA; CDR2 reads YSYEKL. This CDR3 is 13 amino acids long. CDR3 in amino acids: CASSRYMNQPQHF. The CDR3 DNA sequence: TGCGCCAGCAGCCGCTATATGAATCAGCCCCAGCATTTT.

The chain is built from TRBV6-1 and TRBJ1-1, with 12 bases matching TRBD1. Per germline, CDR1 MNHNS and CDR2 SASEGT. The ends lost 3 bases at V and 11 bases at J; junction bases unmatched: 10. The CDR3 totals 15 residues. The CDR3 reads CASSDPGQGAPQAFF. The CDR3 bases are TGTGCCAGCAGTGATCCGGGACAGGGGGCGCCTCAGGCTTTCTTT.

This sequence joins TRBV4-3 and TRBJ2-3, with D perhaps matching TRBD2 (5 bases). The CDR3 totals 15 residues. Trimming stripped 3 bases from V and 5 bases from J, with 15 bases between. Germline assignment: CDR1 LGHNA and CDR2 YSLEER. CDR3 sequence (DNA): TGCGCCAGCAGCCACCCTTCCCGGGGTATAGATACGCAGTATTTT. Translated: CASSHPSRGIDTQYF.

The rearrangement uses TRBV5-6 and TRBJ2-7; TRBD2 is a possible D gene (5 bases). V was shortened by 3 bases and J by 1 base, with 11 bases between the two germline ends. Per the germline V gene, CDR1 is SGHDT and CDR2 is YYEEEE. The CDR3 covers 14 residues. The CDR3 DNA follows: TGTGCCAGCAGCTGGGAGAGGTTATCCTACGAGCAGTACTTC. Its protein product is CASSWERLSYEQYF. The complete variable domain, with remaining parts taken from reference TRBV5-6 and TRBJ2-7, reads DAGVTQSPTHLIKTRGQQVTLRCSPKSGHDTVSWYQQALGQGPQFIFQYYEEEERQRGNFPDRFSGHQFPNYSSELNVNALLLGDSALYLCASSWERLSYEQYFGPGTRLTVT.

This rearrangement joins TRBV7-2 to TRBJ2-5; 9 bases agree with TRBD2. There are 16 residues in the CDR3. Germline loops: CDR1 SGHTA, CDR2 FQGNSA. V gave up 1 base and J gave up 5 bases; unmatched junction bases: 8. CDR3 region: CASSLVGSGGLETQYF. In DNA form, the CDR3 reads TGTGCCAGCAGCTTAGTAGGTAGCGGGGGTTTGGAGACCCAGTACTTC.

V and J are TRBV24-1 and TRBJ2-1; TRBD2 matches at 11 bases. The CDR3 totals 16 residues. Germline V CDR1 and CDR2: KGHDR, SFDVKD. The V segment lost 4 bases and the J segment 5 bases; nucleotides outside the gene matches: 6. CDR3 sequence (DNA): TGTGCCACCAGTGAACCCCTAGCGGGAGGCGACAATGAGCAGTTCTTC. The encoded protein is CATSEPLAGGDNEQFF.

The chain joins TRBV11-3 to TRBJ2-7; TRBD2 matches at 10 bases. CDR1 and CDR2 (germline): SGHNT, YENEEA. The CDR3 consists of 13 residues. With V trimmed by 10 bases and J by 0 bases, 3 bases remained unmatched. In DNA, the CDR3 is TGTGCCACCCGGACTAGCGGCTCCTACGAGCAGTACTTC. This gives the protein CATRTSGSYEQYF.

The rearrangement joins TRBV10-1 to TRBJ1-1; a possible D gene is TRBD1 (5 bases). The CDR3 contains 15 residues. Trimming took off 2 bases at V and 0 bases at J, with 10 bases between the two ends. The germline CDR1 and CDR2 sequences are WNHNN and SYGVQD (reference sequence). This chain's CDR3 is CASSEVRALNTEAFF. CDR3 nucleotide sequence: TGCGCCAGCAGTGAGGTCAGGGCCTTGAACACTGAAGCTTTCTTT.

This chain connects TRBV19 to TRBJ2-1, with TRBD2 matching 9 bases. V shed 5 bases and J 8 bases; nucleotides not matched to a gene: 7. This CDR3 contains 14 residues. Germline values: CDR1 LNHDA, CDR2 SQIVND (reference sequence). The CDR3 sequence: CASSELAGRDEQFF. CDR3 DNA: TGTGCCAGTAGTGAGCTAGCGGGAAGGGATGAGCAGTTCTTC. The entire variable domain, with the rest obtained from reference TRBV19 and TRBJ2-1, is as follows: DGGITQSPKYLFRKEGQNVTLSCEQNLNHDAMYWYRQDPGQGLRLIYYSQIVNDFQKGDIAEGYSVSREKKESFPLTVTSAQKNPTAFYLCASSELAGRDEQFFGPGTRLTVL.

V usage is TRBV5-6 and J usage is TRBJ2-5; TRBD1 aligns across 10 bases. The length of the CDR3 is 15 residues. Germline values: CDR1 SGHDT, CDR2 YYEEEE. V lost 4 bases, J lost 4 bases, and 7 bases stayed unmatched. This CDR3 reads CASSVPGQGLETQYF. CDR3 nucleotides: TGTGCCAGCAGCGTCCCGGGACAGGGGTTAGAGACCCAGTACTTC.

This chain links TRBV15 with TRBJ2-7; D gene unclear. The CDR3 runs to 14 residues. Trimming cost V 1 base and J 0 bases, with 7 bases left between them. Germline V gene lookup returns CDR1 LNHNV and CDR2 YYDKDF (reference sequence). Here the CDR3 reads CATSRGAGSYEQYF. The DNA for the CDR3 is TGTGCCACCAGCAGAGGAGCAGGCTCCTACGAGCAGTACTTC.

This rearrangement joins TRBV28 to TRBJ1-2, with D unresolved. Germline CDR1 MDHEN, CDR2 SYDVKM. The CDR3 consists of 11 residues. With 5 bases removed from V and 8 bases from J, the gap between germline ends came to 9 bases. The CDR3 DNA is TGTGCCAGCAGTCTGACGGGGGGCTACACCTTC. Translation gives CASSLTGGYTF.

The chain uses TRBV3-1 (or the pseudogene TRBV3-2) and TRBJ1-2; 7 bases agree with TRBD1. V shed 1 base, J shed 4 bases, and the junction held 0 bases outside the gene matches. The CDR3 consists of 13 residues. Germline values: CDR1 LGHDT, CDR2 YNNKEL (reference sequence). CDR3 coding DNA: TGTGCCAGCAGCCAAGGGACAGGCTATGGCTACACCTTC. Encoded protein: CASSQGTGYGYTF.

V gene TRBV30 combines with J gene TRBJ1-1; 7 nucleotides align to TRBD1. Trimming took 1 base from V and 8 from J; bases not matched to a gene: 10. The CDR3 is made up of 14 amino acids. Germline CDR1 and CDR2: GTSNPN and SVGIG (reference sequence). In DNA form, the CDR3 reads TGTGCCTGGAGTGCCCTACCGGGACAGCGGGAAGCTTTCTTT. Amino acids: CAWSALPGQREAFF.

This chain connects TRBV10-3 to TRBJ2-7; D is undetermined. The ends were cut back, 0 bases at V and 2 bases at J, with 8 bases in the middle. This CDR3 comprises 14 residues. The V gene's germline CDR1 is ENHRY and CDR2 SYGVKD. This chain's CDR3 is CAISESVGTYEQYF. The DNA of the CDR3 is TGTGCCATCAGTGAGTCGGTGGGCACCTACGAGCAGTACTTC.

This chain uses TRBV7-9 with TRBJ1-2; no clear D. The ends were cut back, 5 bases at V and 4 bases at J, with 20 bases in the middle. This CDR3 is built from 16 residues. Germline CDR1 SEHNR, CDR2 FQNEAQ (reference sequence). CDR3 in amino acids: CASSRRGGIPTYGYTF. CDR3 bases: TGTGCCAGCAGCCGTCGGGGTGGGATACCCACCTATGGCTACACCTTC. The full variable domain, its missing parts supplied by reference TRBV7-9 and TRBJ1-2, is DTGVSQNPRHKITKRGQNVTFRCDPISEHNRLYWYRQTLGQGPEFLTYFQNEAQLEKSRLLSDRFSAERPKGSFSTLEIQRTEQGDSAMYLCASSRRGGIPTYGYTFGSGTRLTVV.

The CDR3 DNA reads as TGTGCCAGCAGCTTAGCCGACAACTCGGGATCTTTCTTT. Translation: CASSLADNSGSFF. This chain connects TRBV7-9 to TRBJ1-1; unclear D gene. The CDR3 consists of 13 residues. CDR1 is SEHNR and CDR2 is FQNEAQ in the germline V gene (reference sequence). V lost 0 bases, J lost 12 bases, and 14 bases lay in between. Variable domain in full (rest from reference TRBV7-9 and TRBJ1-1): DTGVSQNPRHKITKRGQNVTFRCDPISEHNRLYWYRQTLGQGPEFLTYFQNEAQLEKSRLLSDRFSAERPKGSFSTLEIQRTEQGDSAMYLCASSLADNSGSFFGQGTRLTVV.